This T cell receptor beta chain was profiled in a study of shared clonotypes between healthy human individuals. Study-wide context: Aged between 18 and 49, the donors were a couple of women and a few men. Study results and limitations: Generally, estimated richness proved larger in naive subsets than it did in memory subsets.

On this clone: The antigen is unknown. The sample holds other DNA sequences that translate to the same CDR3.

Running of the assay took place at deep level. Clones were read by immunoSEQ multiplex PCR, and TCRdb kept only the in-frame ones, dropping some. This repertoire shows approximately 1.4 million clones, nearly 99% found once; its top ten account for 0.45%. Sequenced sample: naive CD4+ T cells sorted from blood. Subset: CD45RA+ positively selected. The receptor was derived from a man between 25 and 39 years old in good health.

The CDR3 is CASSFSGKQETQYF. In nucleotides, the CDR3 is TGCGCCAGCAGCTTTAGCGGGAAACAAGAGACCCAGTACTTC. This sequence joins TRBV5-1 and TRBJ2-5; 8 nucleotides align to TRBD2. The V gene's germline CDR1 is SGHRS and CDR2 YFSETQ. The V and J ends lost 2 bases and 2 bases, in that order; junction bases with no gene match: 2. The CDR3 totals 14 residues. Drawing the rest from reference TRBV5-1 and TRBJ2-5, the complete variable domain is KAGVTQTPRYLIKTRGQQVTLSCSPISGHRSVSWYQQTPGQGLQFLFEYFSETQRNKGNFPGRFSGRQFSNSRSEMNVSTLELGDSALYLCASSFSGKQETQYFGPGTRLLVL.